Below, one T cell receptor beta chain is given with its context. The antigen it binds to is not known. Within one base of it there is no much larger clone, and no base qualities were kept. These data are taken from a study of blood T cell repertoires in COVID-19 (dated by TCRdb to 2018 to 2021). In terms of the full investigation: Collaborator samples came from the United States, Italy and Spain and covered acute and convalescent phases of COVID-19. Deeply sampled blood TCRbeta repertoires from subjects exposed to, actively infected with, or recovered from COVID-19 were included in the dataset. The samples were drawn from two sources: the first 160 participants of the ongoing ImmuneRACE study, and 1,000 to 1,500 subjects contributed by 6 global collaborators. HLA class I and class II types, where available, came from metadata supplied by the sample provider rather than from assay-based typing. The prospective study material was composed of cDNA or gDNA derived from T cells, B-cell-depleted T cells, or PBMCs. Nearly every sample came with metadata listing a de-identified subject ID, COVID-19 status, age in years and sex. The repertoires were made available in a free public database intended to serve as a resource for research on the immune response to SARS-CoV-2.

What the study reported, not specific to this receptor: The amount of clinical and demographic metadata varied by source and participant and was provided uncurated.

From the germline V gene, CDR1 is MDHEN and CDR2 is SYDVKM. The CDR3 holds 15 amino acids from the cysteine to the phenylalanine. The retained sequence is limited to the CDR3, 45 bases, with the frame set at the first base. Compared with germline, V lacks 7 bases and J lacks 2 bases; bases without a gene match: 6. Enrolling through a virtual design, the prospective study's participants ranged in age from roughly 18 to 90 years and lived across some 22 United States geographic areas. In the prospective study, cohorts were assigned on the basis of participant-reported clinical history obtained from a screening survey and a study questionnaire. For ImmuneRACE Cohort 3, a participant was defined as recovered based on two consecutive negative NP/OP PCR tests, clearance by a healthcare professional, or resolution of symptoms. In the prospective study, whole blood, serum and a nasopharyngeal or oropharyngeal swab were collected from each participant by mobile phlebotomists. Additional blood draws and questionnaires over a 2-month period could optionally be provided by prospective study participants. Before DNA extraction, blood samples from the prospective study were shipped at room temperature or frozen.

TCRbeta CDR3 regions were amplified from genomic DNA by means of the immunoSEQ Assay, a bias-controlled multiplex PCR. As for how the authors treated the data: The number of nucleated cells in each sample was estimated from the amplification of reference gene primers within the assay. Sequence reads were collapsed and filtered to measure the absolute abundance of every unique TCRbeta CDR3 rearrangement. For each sample, productive Simpson clonality was calculated by taking the square root of Simpson's diversity index across productive rearrangements. In TCRdb, the immuneACCESS table is reduced to in-frame sequences with V and J assigned. These tables do not hold every clone; where another copy was compared, an unresolved V gene accounts for under half, and the others remain unexplained. The V and J calls and clone size are taken from that table; D and trimming were inferred from the DNA. A total of over 150,000 clones appear in this sample, around 84% of them only once. Jointly, the top ten make up 3.2% of the sample.

Sequencing was done on a sample of PBMCs or T cells enriched from blood (not recorded which). The chain is made from TRBV28 and TRBJ1-5, and TRBD1 aligns with 9 junction nucleotides. The clonotype was recovered from a woman in her twenties or thirties who had recovered from COVID-19. In nucleotide form, the sequence is TGTGCCAGCACCTCACAGGGGGCCCGCAATCAGCCCCAGCATTTT. This gives the protein CASTSQGARNQPQHF.